This TCR beta chain is from a study of cytomegalovirus exposure and HLA in healthy donors. Study at large: Of the donors genotyped, a few hundred in all, 75% to 90% fell in the Caucasian-associated ancestry cluster.

General observations from the study: The study carried out a later analysis of TCR beta sequences. It associated approximately 17,000 of them with specific HLA alleles at a false discovery rate of 0.05. Rare TCR sequences predominated, though certain public TCRs were found in many donors. Cytomegalovirus-associated status was assigned to around 160 TCR beta chains.

On this clone itself: Its antigen is undetermined.

CDR1 is SNHLY, CDR2 FYNNEI, per germline. The V gene lost 8 bases and the J gene lost 0 bases, with 6 bases spanning the gap. The CDR3 contains 12 residues. 60 Vbeta and 13 Jbeta primers were used in PCR. Clones were read by immunoSEQ multiplex PCR, and TCRdb kept only the in-frame ones, dropping some. The repertoire table contains about 40,000 clones. The chain uses TRBV2 and TRBJ2-3, with unresolved D. This clonotype was sampled from a young man in good health and CMV-seronegative. Sequenced sample: PBMCs. CDR3 residues: CASSRSTDTQYF. The DNA of the CDR3 is TGTGCCAGCTCCCGGAGCACAGATACGCAGTATTTT. The full variable domain, with the rest looked up from reference TRBV2 and TRBJ2-3, is EPEVTQTPSHQVTQMGQEVILRCVPISNHLYFYWYRQILGQKVEFLVSFYNNEISEKSEIFDDQFSVERPDGSNFTLKIRSTKLEDSAMYFCASSRSTDTQYFGPGTRLTVL.